This is a list of T cell receptor beta chains from one sample in a study of molecular identifiers for immune sequencing clone quantification. TCRdb re-derived calls from the PCR reads in MiXCR, one entry per CDR3 protein. The table shows about 100,000 distinct CDR3 sequences, with around a third occurring only once. The specimen sequenced was naive CD8+ T cells from blood, with Jurkat cell RNA spiked in. Source of these receptors: a human donor in good health. Some libraries in this study had Jurkat cell RNA spiked in. CDR3s include the opening cysteine and the closing phenylalanine or tryptophan. D genes are given only for firm matches. Clone size is given for some rows only: seen once, a few or many times, or a class if the clone is expanded.

TRBV29-1	TRBD1	TRBJ2-7	NA	TGCAGCGTTGTGGGGTTAGGGACAGGGGGTTACGAGCAGTACTTC	CSVVGLGTGGYEQYF
TRBV9	NA	TRBJ2-1	NA	TGTGCCAGCAGCGTCGCGGGGCTAAACTACAATGAGCAGTTCTTC	CASSVAGLNYNEQFF
TRBV20-1	TRBD2	TRBJ2-7	NA	TGCAGTGCTGCCGGGAGGCTGAGCTCCTACGAGCAGGACTTC	CSAAGRLSSYEQDF
TRBV6-4	TRBD1	TRBJ2-3	few	TGTGCCAGCAGGGAAGCCGGGACAGCCACAGATACGCAGTATTTT	CASREAGTATDTQYF
TRBV7-9	NA	TRBJ2-7	NA	TGTGCCAGCAGCCAGACCAGGACAGATAACTACGAGCAGTACTTC	CASSQTRTDNYEQYF
TRBV7-9	TRBD1	TRBJ2-5	NA	TGTGCCAGCAGCCCTAGGACAGGGGGCGAATCAGAGACCCAGTACTTC	CASSPRTGGESETQYF
TRBV12-3/TRBV12-4	NA	TRBJ2-5	NA	TGTGCCAGCACTTCCCTGGGGCAAGAGACCCAGTACTTC	CASTSLGQETQYF
TRBV5-1	TRBD2	TRBJ2-4	NA	TGCGCCAGCAGCCCGACATGGGCGGGGGAAAACATTCAGTACTTC	CASSPTWAGENIQYF
TRBV28	NA	TRBJ2-3	NA	TGTGCCAGCCGGGCGACCGCCACAGATACGCAGTATTTT	CASRATATDTQYF
TRBV28	TRBD2	TRBJ2-4	NA	TGTGCCAGCAGTGCAGGACTAGGGAGAAACATTCAGTACTTC	CASSAGLGRNIQYF
TRBV9	TRBD2	TRBJ2-2	few	TGTGCCAGCACCAACCCCCGCGGGGGGGGCACCGGGGAGCTGTTTTTT	CASTNPRGGGTGELFF
TRBV14	NA	TRBJ2-7	many	TGTGCCAGCAGCCAGTACTACGAGCAGTACTTC	CASSQYYEQYF
TRBV2	TRBD1	TRBJ2-5	NA	TGTGCCAGCAGCGTTCCTAAAGACAGGGTTTACCAAGAGACCCAGTACTTC	CASSVPKDRVYQETQYF
TRBV6-6	NA	TRBJ2-7	few	TGTGCCAGCACCCAGACATCCTACGAGCAGTACTTC	CASTQTSYEQYF